These 21 T cell receptor beta chains share one sample of origin, sequenced in a study of CD8+CD57+ T cells in acquired aplastic anemia. Using genomic DNA as the template, TCR beta VDJ and CDR3 profiling was carried out. TCRdb reprocessed the reads with MiXCR, giving one entry per CDR3 protein. Of 150,000 to 200,000 distinct CDR3 sequences listed, 64% are singletons. The sample was sorted CD4+, CD8+, or CD8+CD57+ T cells (not recorded which) from PBMCs. The receptors shown here come from a human donor with severe aplastic anemia or a healthy control (not recorded which).

The sample holds a few counts of this clonotype. V usage is TRBV10-3 and J usage is TRBJ2-5, with D possibly matching TRBD2 (5 bases). Deletions cut 3 bases from V and 4 bases from J, with 15 bases between. Per germline, CDR1 ENHRY and CDR2 SYGVKD. The CDR3 has 15 amino acids. CDR3 coding DNA: TGTGCCATCAGTGAAGGGCCAAGCGGACGAGAGACCCAGTACTTC. Protein: CAISEGPSGRETQYF.

The rearrangement joins TRBV7-9 to TRBJ2-2; D may be TRBD1 or TRBD2 (5 bases each). The germline gives CDR1 SEHNR, CDR2 FQNEAQ (reference sequence). The ends were cut back, 5 bases at V and 4 bases at J, with 14 bases in the middle. This CDR3 region has 15 residues. CDR3 region: CASSPRSGPTGELFF. In DNA form, the CDR3 reads TGTGCCAGCAGCCCCAGGTCGGGGCCCACCGGGGAGCTGTTTTTT.

V usage is TRBV7-9 and J usage is TRBJ2-7; D is ambiguous. Trimming removed 2 bases at V and 3 bases at J, with 14 bases between. Germline V CDR1 and CDR2: SEHNR, FQNEAQ (reference sequence). This CDR3 comprises 15 residues. CDR3 region: CASSLSLGSDYEQYF. The CDR3 bases are TGTGCCAGCAGCTTATCATTGGGGTCGGACTACGAGCAGTACTTC. Filled out from reference TRBV7-9 and TRBJ2-7, the complete variable domain reads DTGVSQNPRHKITKRGQNVTFRCDPISEHNRLYWYRQTLGQGPEFLTYFQNEAQLEKSRLLSDRFSAERPKGSFSTLEIQRTEQGDSAMYLCASSLSLGSDYEQYFGPGTRLTVT.

The chain carries TRBV10-3 and TRBJ2-2, with D maybe TRBD1 (6 bases). CDR1 and CDR2 from the germline V gene are ENHRY and SYGVKD. Trimming stripped 3 bases from V and 7 bases from J, with 9 bases between. CDR3 length: 13 amino acids. The CDR3 sequence: CAISDRQVGELFF. In DNA form, the CDR3 reads TGTGCCATCAGTGACAGACAGGTCGGGGAGCTGTTTTTT.

The rearrangement joins TRBV9 to TRBJ2-2; D is uncertain. Germline V lookup: CDR1 SGDLS, CDR2 YYNGEE. This CDR3 region has 15 residues. V was trimmed by 0 bases and J by 7 bases, leaving 13 bases between them. CDR3 bases: TGTGCCAGCAGCGTAGGGTCAGGTGATGGCGGGGAGCTGTTTTTT. It is translated as CASSVGSGDGGELFF.

This chain links TRBV7-2 with TRBJ2-7; maybe TRBD2 (6 bases). The CDR3 is 14 residues long. V shed 1 base and J shed 7 bases, with 14 bases lying between them. Germline lookup yields CDR1 SGHTA and CDR2 FQGNSA. The CDR3 nucleotides are TGTGCCAGCAGCTTAGGGGGCTTGGGGAGGGAGCAGTACTTC. It is translated as CASSLGGLGREQYF.

CDR3 nucleotide sequence: TGTGCCAGCAGTGAATCCGTGTGGGACACTGAAGCTTTCTTT. This translates into CASSESVWDTEAFF. V usage is TRBV25-1 and J usage is TRBJ1-1; no clear D. V was trimmed by 1 base and J by 3 bases, leaving 9 bases between them. Germline V gives CDR1 MGHDK, CDR2 SYGVNS. The CDR3 loop spans 14 amino acids.

The chain links TRBV29-1 to TRBJ1-2; D gene uncertain. The V gene lost 3 bases and the J gene lost 4 bases, with 9 bases spanning the gap. From germline, CDR1 is SQVTM and CDR2 ANQGSEA. The CDR3 has 12 amino acids. The CDR3 nucleotides are TGCAGCGTTGACGACACGCTCTATGGCTACACCTTC. This gives the protein CSVDDTLYGYTF.

This clonotype was detected only once. This may arise from a read error, as a much more abundant clone is one base away. The rearrangement joins TRBV25-1 to TRBJ2-7; D unresolved. Trimming shortened V by 5 bases and J by 6 bases, and 17 bases separated the two germline ends. This CDR3 contains 14 residues. Germline V gene lookup returns CDR1 MGHDK and CDR2 SYGVNS. CDR3 DNA sequence: TGTGCCAGCAGTCCTCTGCCACTACCCTGCGAGCAGTACTTC. Protein product: CASSPLPLPCEQYF.

This chain connects TRBV10-3 to TRBJ2-7, with 8 nucleotides matching TRBD1. Germline CDR1 reads ENHRY; CDR2 reads SYGVKD. After removal of 8 bases from V and 2 bases from J, the junction contained 17 bases not matched to a gene. This CDR3 comprises 17 residues. The CDR3: CAISSTGARSVAYEQYF. CDR3 DNA sequence: TGTGCCATCTCTTCGACAGGGGCTCGCTCGGTGGCCTACGAGCAGTACTTC.

The gene calls are TRBV7-9 and TRBJ2-2, with D hard to call. This CDR3 spans 14 amino acids. Trimming left V 5 bases short and J 4 bases short, with 11 bases between. Looked up from germline, CDR1 is SEHNR and CDR2 is FQNEAQ (reference sequence). Here the CDR3 reads CASSARKTTGELFF. Here the CDR3 DNA reads TGTGCCAGCAGCGCCCGCAAGACCACCGGGGAGCTGTTTTTT.

V is TRBV7-8 and J is TRBJ2-5; 8 bases map to TRBD1. The germline gives CDR1 SGHVS, CDR2 FQNEAQ. The trim removed 5 bases at V and 0 bases at J, leaving 23 bases unmatched. This CDR3 contains 21 residues. The CDR3: CASSPQPDRAPLCPDQETQYF. For the CDR3, the DNA is TGTGCCAGCAGCCCACAGCCGGACAGGGCTCCCTTGTGTCCTGACCAAGAGACCCAGTACTTC. The full variable domain, with the rest looked up from reference TRBV7-8 and TRBJ2-5, is GAGVSQSPRYKVAKRGQDVALRCDPISGHVSLFWYQQALGQGPEFLTYFQNEAQLDKSGLPSDRFFAERPEGSVSTLKIQRTQQEDSAVYLCASSPQPDRAPLCPDQETQYFGPGTRLLVL.

The sample holds a few counts of this clonotype. The chain links TRBV19 to TRBJ1-1, with no clear D. Germline assignment: CDR1 LNHDA and CDR2 SQIVND (reference sequence). This CDR3 spans 13 amino acids. Trimming stripped 3 bases from V and 7 bases from J, with 12 bases between. In nucleotides, the CDR3 is TGTGCCAGTAGTATCCCTCTGAGCAGTGAAGCTTTCTTT. This gives the protein CASSIPLSSEAFF.

This clonotype was counted ten times or more. V gene TRBV6-6 combines with J gene TRBJ2-5, with 10 positions matching TRBD1. There are 14 residues in the CDR3. Losses at the gene ends were 5 bases for V and 5 bases for J; bases not matched to a gene: 5. Germline CDR1 MNHNY, CDR2 SVGAGI (reference sequence). The CDR3 sequence is CASSPGTGVETQYF. Here the CDR3 DNA reads TGTGCCAGCAGTCCCGGGACAGGGGTGGAGACCCAGTACTTC.

V usage is TRBV19 and J usage is TRBJ1-6; D gene unclear. CDR3 size: 19 residues. V dropped 7 bases and J dropped 0 bases, with 22 bases sitting between them. CDR1 is LNHDA, CDR2 SQIVND, per germline (reference sequence). Written as DNA, the CDR3 is TGTGCCAGTATGGGCGTAGCCAACCCTCCGAGCTCCTATAATTCACCCCTCCACTTT. The encoded protein is CASMGVANPPSSYNSPLHF.

The genes are TRBV20-1 and TRBJ2-1; 8 bases are shared with TRBD1. In germline, CDR1 is DFQATT, CDR2 SNEGSKA (reference sequence). The V segment lost 6 bases and the J segment 8 bases; nucleotides outside the gene matches: 9. The CDR3 is made up of 13 amino acids. The CDR3 DNA sequence: TGCAGTGCGCTAAGGGACAGGCGCGATGAGCAGTTCTTC. Translated, it gives CSALRDRRDEQFF.

This chain uses TRBV19 with TRBJ2-3; D gene uncertain. The CDR3 covers 13 residues. The V and J ends lost 2 bases and 2 bases respectively, with 5 bases between them. The germline V gene has CDR1 LNHDA and CDR2 SQIVND (reference sequence). The CDR3 DNA sequence: TGTGCCAGTAGTATACAAGACACAGATACGCAGTATTTT. Amino acids: CASSIQDTDTQYF.

The J gene is TRBJ2-1, the V gene TRBV7-9, with 11 bases matching TRBD2. Germline CDR1 reads SEHNR; CDR2 reads FQNEAQ (reference sequence). V lost 5 bases to trimming and J lost 9 bases; unmatched junction nucleotides: 12. This CDR3 spans 16 amino acids. The CDR3 protein is CASSPDSGRAPVEQFF. CDR3 in DNA: TGTGCCAGCAGCCCCGATAGCGGGAGGGCCCCGGTTGAGCAGTTCTTC. Together with reference TRBV7-9 and TRBJ2-1, the CDR3 gives the full variable domain: DTGVSQNPRHKITKRGQNVTFRCDPISEHNRLYWYRQTLGQGPEFLTYFQNEAQLEKSRLLSDRFSAERPKGSFSTLEIQRTEQGDSAMYLCASSPDSGRAPVEQFFGPGTRLTVL.

A word on this clonotype: This clone may be a read error of a much larger clone one base away. The chain joins TRBV6-5 to TRBJ1-1; a weak D match, TRBD1 (5 bases). The CDR3 contains 16 residues. V shed 4 bases and J shed 3 bases, with 18 bases lying between them. CDR1 and CDR2 from the germline V gene are MNHEY and SVGAGI. CDR3 sequence: CASSCSNPGIHTEAFF. For the CDR3, the DNA is TGTGCCAGCAGTTGCTCGAATCCAGGGATTCACACTGAAGCTTTCTTT.

This clonotype was seen repeatedly, ten times or more. This chain links TRBV7-3 with TRBJ2-2; TRBD2 aligns across 9 bases. V was clipped by 5 bases and J by 5 bases; unmatched bases: 6. CDR3 length: 15 amino acids. The germline CDR1 and CDR2 sequences are SGHTA and FQGTGA. CDR3 in DNA: TGTGCCAGCAGCCGACTAGCGGCCACTACCGGGGAGCTGTTTTTT. Translation: CASSRLAATTGELFF.

This chain joins TRBV10-3 and TRBJ2-7; D may be TRBD2 (5 bases). This CDR3 contains 16 residues. Germline V gives CDR1 ENHRY, CDR2 SYGVKD. V lost 3 bases and J lost 1, with 16 bases in between. The CDR3 here is CAISDIRTGMSYEQYF. The DNA of the CDR3 is TGTGCCATCAGTGACATCCGCACCGGGATGTCCTACGAGCAGTACTTC.